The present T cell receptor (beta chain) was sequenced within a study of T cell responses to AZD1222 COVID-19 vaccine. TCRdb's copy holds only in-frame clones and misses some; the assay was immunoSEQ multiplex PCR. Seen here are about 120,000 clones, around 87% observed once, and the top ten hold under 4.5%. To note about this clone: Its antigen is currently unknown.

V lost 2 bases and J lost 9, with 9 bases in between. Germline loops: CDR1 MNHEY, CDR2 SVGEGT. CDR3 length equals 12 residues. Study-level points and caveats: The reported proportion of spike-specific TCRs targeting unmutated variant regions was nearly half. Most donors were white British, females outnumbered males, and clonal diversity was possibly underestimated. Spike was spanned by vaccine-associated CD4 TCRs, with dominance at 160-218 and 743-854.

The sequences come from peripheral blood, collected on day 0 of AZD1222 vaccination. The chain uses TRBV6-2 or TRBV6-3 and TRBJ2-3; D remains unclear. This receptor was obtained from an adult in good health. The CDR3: CASSYPVDTQYF. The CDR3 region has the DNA TGTGCCAGCAGTTACCCGGTGGACACGCAGTATTTT.